Presented here are 32 T cell receptor beta chains from one specimen sequenced in a study of cytotoxic CD8 clonotypes in ibrutinib-treated CLL. Repertoires were generated with immunoSEQ multiplex PCR, while TCRdb's copy carries only in-frame clones and drops some. The sample yields some 200,000 clones, 60% to 80% seen once. The input for sequencing was PBMCs, taken after 12 months of ibrutinib treatment. The receptors derive from a human donor with chronic lymphocytic leukemia.

This chain connects TRBV7-2 to TRBJ1-6; TRBD1 matches 9 bases. The junction had 7 bases not matched to a gene; V was cut back by 3 bases and J by 10 bases. Germline loops: CDR1 SGHTA, CDR2 FQGNSA. The length of the CDR3 is 15 residues. As DNA, the CDR3 is TGTGCCAGCAGCTTTGTTGGGACAGGGAGCTCACCCCTCCACTTT. Translating it yields CASSFVGTGSSPLHF.

The CDR3 DNA reads TGCAGCGTTGAAGGAGGGGGCAATGAGCAGTTCTTC. Translation gives CSVEGGGNEQFF. The rearrangement links TRBV29-1 to TRBJ2-1, with D tentatively TRBD1 (6 bases). CDR3 size: 12 residues. V lost 1 base and J 6 bases, leaving 7 bases between the germline ends. Germline CDR1 SQVTM, CDR2 ANQGSEA.

The rearrangement uses TRBV27 and TRBJ2-7, with D perhaps TRBD2 (7 bases). Germline-derived CDR1 and CDR2 are MNHEY and SMNVEV (reference sequence). The CDR3 loop spans 14 amino acids. Trimming cost V 0 bases and J 2 bases, with 8 bases left between them. CDR3 bases: TGTGCCAGCAGTTTATCGGGGGGGCCCTACGAGCAGTACTTC. Amino acid sequence: CASSLSGGPYEQYF.

The CDR3 bases are TGTGCCAGCAGTTACTCGCGGGACACTCTAACATTTCAGTACTTC. This encodes CASSYSRDTLTFQYF. This sequence joins TRBV6-5 and TRBJ2-4; D is tentatively TRBD1 or TRBD2 (6 bases each). CDR3 length: 15 amino acids. CDR1 is MNHEY and CDR2 is SVGAGI in the germline V gene. The germline V and J ends were trimmed by 0 bases and 11 bases, with 17 bases remaining between them.

In its sample, this clone was seen once. The chain recombines TRBV27 with TRBJ1-5; D is unclear. From germline, CDR1 is MNHEY and CDR2 SMNVEV (reference sequence). Trimming cost V 3 bases and J 1 base, with 10 bases left between them. The CDR3 has 15 amino acids. As DNA, the CDR3 is TGTGCCAGCAGTTTGGAGGGCCCAAGCAATCAGCCCCAGCATTTT. Amino acid sequence: CASSLEGPSNQPQHF.

The rearrangement uses TRBV6-1 and TRBJ2-5; no firm D call. V lost 6 bases, J lost 1 base, and 12 bases lay in between. Germline V CDR1 and CDR2: MNHNS, SASEGT. The CDR3 is 14 amino acids. The CDR3 protein is CASSYGRAQETQYF. CDR3 coding DNA: TGTGCCAGCAGCTACGGACGGGCCCAAGAGACCCAGTACTTC.

The chain carries TRBV5-1 and TRBJ1-2, with D uncertain. The CDR3 loop spans 11 amino acids. Germline CDR1 and CDR2: SGHRS and YFSETQ. The V end was cut by 5 bases, the J end by 5 bases, with 7 bases between. CDR3 residues: CASSDRYGYTF. Here the CDR3 DNA reads TGCGCCAGCAGTGATCGGTATGGCTACACCTTC.

The chain has TRBV6-6 and TRBJ1-1, with D possibly TRBD1 on 5 matching bases. CDR1 is MNHNY, CDR2 SVGAGI, per germline (reference sequence). The V gene lost 2 bases and the J gene lost 14 bases, with 12 bases spanning the gap. This CDR3 spans 11 amino acids. CDR3 protein: CASSYERGLFF. Here the CDR3 DNA reads TGTGCCAGCAGTTACGAACGGGGCTTGTTCTTT.

The table lists this clone with a count of one. The chain carries TRBV7-2 and TRBJ1-5; D might be TRBD1 (5 bases). The CDR3 has 14 residues. Between the trimmed V and J ends, which lost 1 base and 7 bases, there was a span of 11 bases. Germline lookup yields CDR1 SGHTA and CDR2 FQGNSA. In DNA form, the CDR3 reads TGTGCCAGCAGCTTAGTAATCTGGGGGCAGCCCCAGCATTTT. Protein sequence: CASSLVIWGQPQHF.

The chain joins TRBV7-2 to TRBJ2-3, with 9 positions matching TRBD2. CDR3 length equals 16 residues. Germline V lookup: CDR1 SGHTA, CDR2 FQGNSA. After removal of 8 bases from V and 4 bases from J, the junction contained 13 bases not matched to a gene. CDR3 in DNA: TGTGCCAGCCGAGTCTATAGCGGGAGAAGGGCAGATACGCAGTATTTT. Translating gives CASRVYSGRRADTQYF. Combining the CDR3 with reference TRBV7-2 and TRBJ2-3 gives the whole variable domain GAGVSQSPSNKVTEKGKDVELRCDPISGHTALYWYRQSLGQGLEFLIYFQGNSAPDKSGLPSDRFSAERTGGSVSTLTIQRTQQEDSAVYLCASRVYSGRRADTQYFGPGTRLTVL.

This clone has a count of ten or more. The chain recombines TRBV19 with TRBJ1-4, with D possibly being TRBD1 (6 bases). The V end lost 5 bases, the J end lost 8 bases, and 18 bases lay between the germline ends. The CDR3 runs to 15 residues. The germline CDR1 and CDR2 sequences are LNHDA and SQIVND (reference sequence). The CDR3, as DNA: TGTGCCAGTAGTCAGATCCCCACAGGGCTCGAAAAACTGTTTTTT. Translating gives CASSQIPTGLEKLFF.

This chain uses TRBV4-1 with TRBJ2-5, with 8 positions matching TRBD1. Losses at the gene ends were 4 bases for V and 5 bases for J; bases not matched to a gene: 9. The CDR3 is 15 amino acids. Germline assignment: CDR1 MGHRA and CDR2 YSYEKL. DNA for the CDR3: TGCGCCAGCAGCCTATCACAGGGGGTAGGGGAGACCCAGTACTTC. Its protein is CASSLSQGVGETQYF.

The rearrangement links TRBV4-3 to TRBJ2-7, with no clear D. V was clipped by 0 bases and J by 6 bases, with 15 bases between them. The germline CDR1 and CDR2 sequences are LGHNA and YSLEER. CDR3 length equals 15 residues. Here the CDR3 reads CASSQERQGLGEQYF. The DNA for the CDR3 is TGCGCCAGCAGCCAAGAGCGACAAGGCCTGGGCGAGCAGTACTTC.

V usage is TRBV27 and J usage is TRBJ2-7; perhaps TRBD1 as D (5 bases). CDR3 length equals 14 residues. The V end lost 5 bases, the J end lost 4 bases, and 15 bases lay between the germline ends. Germline V gives CDR1 MNHEY, CDR2 SMNVEV (reference sequence). The DNA of the CDR3 is TGTGCCAGCAGTCAAGGGGTCGCGGTGTACGAGCAGTACTTC. Translation gives CASSQGVAVYEQYF.

This clone has a single count. The chain has TRBV5-4 and TRBJ1-1, with D tentatively TRBD1 (5 bases). Germline loops: CDR1 SGHNT, CDR2 YYREEE (reference sequence). V was shortened by 2 bases and J by 0 bases, with 11 bases between the two germline ends. The CDR3 contains 15 residues. The CDR3 bases are TGTGCCAGCAGCTTAGCGAAGGGGATGAACACTGAAGCTTTCTTT. Protein: CASSLAKGMNTEAFF.

The V call is TRBV7-3, the J call TRBJ1-2; tentative D call: TRBD1 (5 bases). Trimming shortened V by 5 bases and J by 4 bases, and 14 bases separated the two germline ends. Germline loops: CDR1 SGHTA, CDR2 FQGTGA. There are 14 residues in the CDR3. CDR3 nucleotides: TGTGCCAGCAGCCCCAACGGGGGTGTCTATGGCTACACCTTC. This encodes CASSPNGGVYGYTF.

This clone was observed once. The genes are TRBV27 and TRBJ1-3, with a possible D match to TRBD1 (6 bases). V was trimmed by 2 bases and J by 3 bases, leaving 14 bases between them. The CDR3 has 16 residues. Germline CDR1 reads MNHEY; CDR2 reads SMNVEV (reference sequence). This CDR3 is CASSLRGGSFGNTIYF. The CDR3 DNA is TGTGCCAGCAGTTTAAGGGGGGGGAGTTTTGGAAACACCATATATTTT.

This clone was recorded once. V and J are TRBV7-2 and TRBJ2-3; TRBD2 aligns across 8 bases. The junction had 21 bases not matched to a gene; V was cut back by 5 bases and J by 8 bases. The CDR3 sequence is 18 residues long. Per the germline V gene, CDR1 is SGHTA and CDR2 is FQGNSA. The CDR3 bases are TGTGCCAGCAGCAACCATCCGCCTCGTAGCGGGGCAAAGGGTACGCAGTATTTT. Its translation: CASSNHPPRSGAKGTQYF.

The V gene is TRBV7-3, the J gene TRBJ2-5, with D hard to call. Germline V gene lookup returns CDR1 SGHTA and CDR2 FQGTGA. Trimming took 4 bases from V and 1 from J, leaving 19 bases between them. CDR3 length: 17 residues. The DNA for the CDR3 is TGTGCCAGCAGCTCCTCGTTGCTTTCTCGGGCCCAAGAGACCCAGTACTTC. It is translated as CASSSSLLSRAQETQYF.

The chain uses TRBV11-3 and TRBJ2-2; D is uncertain. Germline CDR1 SGHNT, CDR2 YENEEA. With 2 bases removed from V and 4 bases from J, the gap between germline ends came to 8 bases. The CDR3 loop spans 14 amino acids. The CDR3 protein is CASSLSVGTGELFF. In DNA, the CDR3 is TGTGCCAGCAGCTTATCGGTAGGCACCGGGGAGCTGTTTTTT.

This clone was counted between two and nine times. The chain recombines TRBV11-2 with TRBJ2-3; D is uncertain. Germline V gene data show CDR1 as SGHAT and CDR2 as FQNNGV. This CDR3 contains 15 residues. V lost 5 bases to trimming and J lost 2 bases, with 14 bases between them. The CDR3 DNA sequence: TGTGCCAGCAGCCCGACACGACTCGACACAGATACGCAGTATTTT. Translated, it gives CASSPTRLDTDTQYF.

The rearrangement links TRBV9 to TRBJ2-7; D assignment may be TRBD1 or TRBD2 (6 bases each). The length of the CDR3 is 14 residues. Germline lookup yields CDR1 SGDLS and CDR2 YYNGEE. The V end lost 0 bases, the J end lost 4 bases, and 11 bases lay between the germline ends. CDR3 sequence: CASSVGGARYEQYF. The CDR3 DNA is TGTGCCAGCAGCGTAGGGGGGGCGAGGTACGAGCAGTACTTC.

The chain couples TRBV9 to TRBJ1-5, with D uncertain. Trimming removed 0 bases at V and 0 bases at J, with 7 bases between. Germline V gene data show CDR1 as SGDLS and CDR2 as YYNGEE. The CDR3 loop spans 15 amino acids. The CDR3 region has the DNA TGTGCCAGCAGCGTAGGGGTATATAGCAATCAGCCCCAGCATTTT. The encoded protein is CASSVGVYSNQPQHF.

In this sample, this clone turned up once. The rearrangement joins TRBV25-1 to TRBJ2-1; 9 bases match TRBD1. CDR3 length: 15 amino acids. Per the germline V gene, CDR1 is MGHDK and CDR2 is SYGVNS. V trimming: 4 bases; J trimming: 6 bases; junction bases outside the gene matches: 7. As DNA, the CDR3 is TGTGCCAGCAGTGTCTGGGGGACAGGGTTCAATGAGCAGTTCTTC. Translating it yields CASSVWGTGFNEQFF.

In this sample, this clone turned up once. The rearrangement links TRBV4-1 to TRBJ2-5, with 7 bases fitting TRBD2. J gave up 5 bases and V 4 bases, and 4 bases lay outside the gene matches. Per the germline V gene, CDR1 is MGHRA and CDR2 is YSYEKL. This CDR3 is built from 13 residues. CDR3 nucleotides: TGCGCCAGCAGCCGACTAGCTACTGAGACCCAGTACTTC. It encodes CASSRLATETQYF.

This clone was detected ten times or more. The rearrangement uses TRBV20-1 and TRBJ1-1; D not certain. Germline V gives CDR1 DFQATT, CDR2 SNEGSKA (reference sequence). V shed 0 bases and J shed 1 base, with 0 bases lying between them. CDR3 length equals 11 residues. The DNA of the CDR3 is TGCAGTGCTAGAGAGAACACTGAAGCTTTCTTT. Translated: CSARENTEAFF.

This chain links TRBV2 with TRBJ2-5; perhaps TRBD2 as D (5 bases). Germline values: CDR1 SNHLY, CDR2 FYNNEI. The ends were cut back, 6 bases at V and 2 bases at J, with 19 bases in the middle. The CDR3 is 16 residues long. For the CDR3, the DNA is TGTGCCAGCAGGTTTGTGGCTCTCACGGGGCAAGAGACCCAGTACTTC. Amino acid sequence: CASRFVALTGQETQYF.

This chain connects TRBV7-2 to TRBJ2-1; D not certain. V was cut by 0 bases and J by 2 bases, with 8 bases left in between. The CDR3 consists of 15 residues. The germline CDR1 and CDR2 sequences are SGHTA and FQGNSA. The CDR3 region has the DNA TGTGCCAGCAGCTTAGCGTGGTCCCCCTACAATGAGCAGTTCTTC. Translating gives CASSLAWSPYNEQFF. The full variable domain, its missing parts supplied by reference TRBV7-2 and TRBJ2-1, is GAGVSQSPSNKVTEKGKDVELRCDPISGHTALYWYRQSLGQGLEFLIYFQGNSAPDKSGLPSDRFSAERTGGSVSTLTIQRTQQEDSAVYLCASSLAWSPYNEQFFGPGTRLTVL.

The V and J genes are TRBV25-1 and TRBJ2-1, with 9 nucleotides matching TRBD2. CDR3 length: 14 amino acids. CDR1 and CDR2 from the germline V gene are MGHDK and SYGVNS. The V and J ends lost 4 bases and 7 bases, in that order; junction bases with no gene match: 5. Written as DNA, the CDR3 is TGTGCCAGCAGTGGGATGACTAGCGGAAATGAGCAGTTCTTC. Translating it yields CASSGMTSGNEQFF.

The chain recombines TRBV14 with TRBJ1-2; a weak D match, TRBD1 (5 bases). Germline lookup yields CDR1 SGHDN and CDR2 FVKESK. The CDR3 extends over 12 amino acids. Deletions cut 6 bases from V and 4 bases from J, with 9 bases between. DNA for the CDR3: TGTGCCAGCAGTCCCGGGGGCTATGGCTACACCTTC. Amino acids: CASSPGGYGYTF.

The rearrangement joins TRBV25-1 to TRBJ1-2, with D possibly TRBD1 on 5 matching bases. From germline, CDR1 is MGHDK and CDR2 SYGVNS. Trimming took 6 bases from V and 7 from J, leaving 15 bases between them. This CDR3 contains 13 residues. Here the CDR3 reads CASRSPGEGGYTF. CDR3 in DNA: TGTGCCAGCAGGTCCCCGGGGGAAGGTGGCTACACCTTC.

The chain carries TRBV6-6 and TRBJ2-7; 8 bases agree with TRBD2. The germline gives CDR1 MNHNY, CDR2 SVGAGI (reference sequence). The CDR3 runs to 13 residues. V shed 7 bases, J shed 5 bases, and the junction held 7 bases outside the gene matches. For the CDR3, the DNA is TGTGCCAGCAACCCAGCGGGGGCCAACGAGCAGTACTTC. Its protein product is CASNPAGANEQYF.